These T cell receptor beta chains were read from a single sample in a study of T cells in Graves' hyperthyroidism and ophthalmopathy. MiXCR, applied by TCRdb to the multiplex PCR reads, yields one record per CDR3 protein. The sample holds roughly 420,000 distinct CDR3 sequences; roughly an eighth are singletons and the top ten take 5% to 6.5%. The specimen was blood. These receptors came from a woman under 30 with Graves' hyperthyroidism. CDR3s include the opening cysteine and the closing phenylalanine or tryptophan. Fields, in order: clone size, V gene, D gene, J gene, CDR3 DNA, CDR3 protein. The D gene is left open where the match is weak. Clone size appears in some rows only: once, few, many, or a class for an expanded clone.

many	TRBV5-6	NA	TRBJ1-1	TGTGCCAGCAGCCACGCAGGTGACACTGAAGCCTTCTTT	CASSHAGDTEAFF
NA	TRBV6-5	NA	TRBJ1-2	TGTGCCAGCAGTTACTCGACGGTAGGGTTGGGTGGCTACACCTTC	CASSYSTVGLGGYTF
many	TRBV7-2	TRBD2	TRBJ2-3	TGTGCCAGCAGCCCACGGGGGGGCACAGATACGCAGTATTTT	CASSPRGGTDTQYF
NA	TRBV4-3	NA	TRBJ2-5	TGCGCCAGCAGCCAAGATCTCAGGGCTGAGACCCAGTACTTC	CASSQDLRAETQYF
few	TRBV9	NA	TRBJ1-4	TGTGCCAGCAGCGTAGTAGCTTTCCCACAGGGCCTAAATGAAAAACTGTTTTTT	CASSVVAFPQGLNEKLFF
many	TRBV20-1	TRBD2	TRBJ2-7	TGCAGTGCACTAGCGGGAGCTTACGAGCAGTACTTC	CSALAGAYEQYF
few	TRBV20-1	NA	TRBJ1-4	TGCAGTGCTTACCGGGGGCCCGACCCGAGGACTAATGAAAAACTGTTTTTT	CSAYRGPDPRTNEKLFF
NA	TRBV11-2	TRBD2	TRBJ2-1	TGTGCCAGCAGCGAGCGGGATAACCCCTACAATGAGCAGTTCTTC	CASSERDNPYNEQFF
many	TRBV6-1	TRBD2	TRBJ2-7	TGTGCCAGCAGCCCCGAACTAGCGGGATACGAGCAGTACTTC	CASSPELAGYEQYF
many	TRBV6-2/TRBV6-3	NA	TRBJ1-5	TGTGCCAGCAGTTACCTCCGACGGGCAGGGGCCCATCAGCCCCAGCATTTT	CASSYLRRAGAHQPQHF
few	TRBV4-2	NA	TRBJ2-3	TGTGCCAGCAGCCCCCAAGGGGCAGATACGCAGTATTTT	CASSPQGADTQYF
many	TRBV28	NA	TRBJ2-5	TGTGCCAGCAGTCTTGGACAGCTTAAAGAGACCCAGTACTTC	CASSLGQLKETQYF
many	TRBV11-2	TRBD2	TRBJ2-7	TGTGCCAGCAGCTTTAACCCCACTAGCGGGCCCGCCTACGAGCAGTACTTC	CASSFNPTSGPAYEQYF
NA	TRBV6-1	TRBD2	TRBJ2-1	TGTGCCAGCAGTTTCGACCGTTCGGGCGGGAGAGCGGGTGAGCAGTTCTTC	CASSFDRSGGRAGEQFF
few	TRBV27	TRBD1	TRBJ2-2	TGTGCCAGCAGCACCCGACAGGGCCGGAACACCGGGGAGCTGTTTTTT	CASSTRQGRNTGELFF
few	TRBV10-3	NA	TRBJ1-6	TGTGCCATCAGTGAGTCAAAGGTCGGGAATTCACCCCTCCACTTT	CAISESKVGNSPLHF
few	TRBV12-3/TRBV12-4	TRBD1	TRBJ2-7	TGTGCCAGCGTCCCGGGACAGGGGGCGTCCGAGCAGTACTTC	CASVPGQGASEQYF
many	TRBV6-1	NA	TRBJ1-5	TGTGCCAGCAGGGGTGGGGGGTCCAATCAGCCCCAGCATTTT	CASRGGGSNQPQHF
many	TRBV28	NA	TRBJ1-1	TGTGCCAGCAGTTTATTCACCGGCAGCTTGAACACTGAAGCTTTCTTT	CASSLFTGSLNTEAFF
many	TRBV14	NA	TRBJ2-5	TGTGCCAGCAGCCCGAGAAGCCCGGGGACACACCAAGAGACCCAGTACTTC	CASSPRSPGTHQETQYF
NA	TRBV27	NA	TRBJ2-1	TGTGCCAGCAGTAACACGTACAATGAGCAGTTCTTC	CASSNTYNEQFF
few	TRBV14	NA	TRBJ2-7	TGTGCCAGCAGCCAAGGGTTTGGGGAGCAGTACTTC	CASSQGFGEQYF
many	TRBV7-2	NA	TRBJ2-5	TGTGCCAGCAGTTCCTCTAGCGCAGGAGAGACCCAGTACTTC	CASSSSSAGETQYF
once	TRBV10-3	TRBD1	TRBJ2-2	TGTGCCATCAGGACAGGGGGAAACACCGGGGAGCTGTTTTTT	CAIRTGGNTGELFF